These T cell receptor beta chains were read from a single sample in a study of T cell responses to AZD1222 COVID-19 vaccine. Some clones are missing from TCRdb's copy, which holds only in-frame ones; the method was immunoSEQ multiplex PCR. Among 150,000 to 200,000 clones listed, approximately 92% were seen once. The sample was peripheral blood, taken on day 0 of AZD1222 vaccination. These receptors were taken from an adult in good health. The CDR3 runs from the conserved cysteine through the conserved F or W. The order of the fields is D gene, J gene, V gene, clone size, CDR3 protein, CDR3 DNA. The D gene is left open where the match is weak. Clone sizes are given selectively: once, few, many, or a class where the clone is expanded.

. TRBJ1-5 TRBV6-5 . CASSYSPSGINQPQHF TGTGCCAGCAGTTATAGTCCCTCCGGGATCAATCAGCCCCAGCATTTT
. TRBJ2-7 TRBV12-3/TRBV12-4 . CASSAGVEQYF TGTGCCAGCAGCGCAGGGGTCGAGCAGTACTTC
. TRBJ2-6 TRBV5-1 . CASSPSGANVLTF TGCGCCAGCAGCCCCTCCGGGGCCAACGTCCTGACTTTC
. TRBJ1-1 TRBV13 . CASSLSDRGVDTEAFF TGTGCCAGCAGCTTATCAGACCGGGGGGTGGACACTGAAGCTTTCTTT
TRBD1 TRBJ1-2 TRBV11-1 . CASSPGQAGYGYTF TGTGCCAGCAGCCCGGGACAGGCTGGCTATGGCTACACCTTC
TRBD1 TRBJ1-4 TRBV7-9 . CASSPPTGNEKLFF TGTGCCAGCAGCCCACCGACAGGGAATGAAAAACTGTTTTTT
TRBD1 TRBJ1-3 TRBV6-1 once CASSVVVGTGLGNTIYF TGTGCCAGCAGTGTTGTAGTCGGGACAGGGCTCGGAAACACCATATATTTT
. TRBJ1-4 TRBV28 . CASSLSRGANEKLFF TGTGCCAGCAGTTTATCGAGGGGCGCTAATGAAAAACTGTTTTTT
. TRBJ2-1 TRBV7-2 once CASSPRQGRGEQFF TGTGCCAGCAGCCCCCGACAGGGGAGGGGGGAGCAGTTCTTC
. TRBJ2-3 TRBV20-1 . CSVGADTQYF TGCAGTGTTGGCGCAGATACGCAGTATTTT
. TRBJ2-2 TRBV7-9 . CASSWSMAGELFF TGTGCCAGCAGCTGGTCCATGGCCGGGGAGCTGTTTTTT
TRBD1 TRBJ2-2 TRBV12-5 . CASGTGGIGELFF TGTGCTAGTGGTACAGGGGGAATCGGGGAGCTGTTTTTT
TRBD2 TRBJ2-2 TRBV7-3 . CASSSSSGGTGELFF TGTGCCAGCAGCTCTTCTAGCGGGGGAACCGGGGAGCTGTTTTTT
TRBD1 TRBJ1-3 TRBV5-6 . CASSGQVSGNTIYF TGTGCCAGCAGCGGACAGGTATCTGGAAACACCATATATTTT
. TRBJ1-4 TRBV2 once CASRVQGLNEKLFF TGTGCCAGCAGAGTCCAGGGGCTCAATGAAAAACTGTTTTTT
TRBD1 TRBJ1-5 TRBV2 . CASTPGQSPNQPQHF TGTGCCAGCACTCCGGGACAGTCTCCCAACCAGCCCCAGCATTTT
. TRBJ1-1 TRBV14 . CASSQHQGFSEAFF TGTGCCAGCAGCCAACATCAGGGGTTCTCTGAAGCTTTCTTT
. TRBJ2-5 TRBV9 . CASSARPQETQYF TGTGCCAGCAGCGCCCGGCCGCAAGAGACCCAGTACTTC
TRBD1 TRBJ2-7 TRBV5-6 . CASSPGQGILYEQYF TGTGCCAGCAGCCCGGGACAGGGAATCCTCTACGAGCAGTACTTC
TRBD1 TRBJ1-4 TRBV7-3 . CASSRDRNEKLFF TGTGCCAGCAGCCGGGACAGAAATGAAAAACTGTTTTTT
. TRBJ1-2 TRBV3-1/TRBV3-2 . CASSQVAGSTYGYTF TGTGCCAGCAGCCAAGTAGCTGGGAGTACCTATGGCTACACCTTC
TRBD1 TRBJ1-5 TRBV2 . CASNRAPIPTGKAQPQHF TGTGCCAGCAACCGTGCCCCTATACCGACAGGGAAAGCTCAGCCCCAGCATTTT
. TRBJ1-1 TRBV6-5 . CASSYSMTAGTSRAFF TGTGCCAGCAGTTACTCGATGACAGCGGGGACTTCGAGAGCTTTCTTT
. TRBJ1-5 TRBV27 . CASSLHTGGNQPQHF TGTGCCAGCAGTTTACACACCGGGGGGAATCAGCCCCAGCATTTT
TRBD2 TRBJ2-7 TRBV28 . CASSLLAGGLSSYEQYF TGTGCCAGCAGTTTGCTAGCGGGGGGCCTGAGCTCCTACGAGCAGTACTTC
. TRBJ1-5 TRBV19 . CASSRAGHQPQHF TGTGCCAGTAGTAGGGCCGGCCATCAGCCCCAGCATTTT
. TRBJ2-3 TRBV7-9 . CASSFGTGRTDTQYF TGTGCCAGCAGCTTCGGAACAGGGCGCACAGATACGCAGTATTTT
TRBD1 TRBJ1-5 TRBV29-1 . CSVADRGYNQPQHF TGCAGCGTCGCGGACAGGGGGTACAATCAGCCCCAGCATTTT
TRBD1 TRBJ1-5 TRBV6-2/TRBV6-3 . CASSTDRVGGQPQHF TGTGCCAGCAGCACGGACAGGGTAGGAGGCCAGCCCCAGCATTTT
. TRBJ2-7 TRBV12-2 . CASRPSSPAGVDEQYF TGTGCAAGTCGTCCCAGTTCCCCAGCGGGGGTTGACGAGCAGTACTTC
. TRBJ1-3 TRBV5-6 . CASSLAGWNGNTIYF TGTGCCAGCAGCTTGGCCGGGTGGAACGGAAACACCATATATTTT
TRBD2 TRBJ2-1 TRBV11-2 . CASSLGTSTNEQFF TGTGCCAGCAGCTTAGGGACTAGCACGAATGAGCAGTTCTTC
. TRBJ1-2 TRBV6-5 . CASSSSGGPYGYTF TGTGCCAGCAGTTCCTCGGGAGGGCCTTATGGCTACACCTTC
. TRBJ1-3 TRBV4-1 . CASSQGTAGNTIYF TGCGCCAGCAGCCAGGGGACCGCTGGAAACACCATATATTTT
. TRBJ1-5 TRBV6-2/TRBV6-3 . CASSPRGGSQHF TGTGCCAGCAGTCCCCGGGGGGGGTCCCAGCATTTT
TRBD1 TRBJ2-7 TRBV5-1 . CASSHGQGSLRLYEQYF TGCGCCAGCAGCCACGGACAGGGGTCCCTGCGATTGTACGAGCAGTACTTC
TRBD2 TRBJ2-7 TRBV7-3 . CASSMTSGRTYEQYF TGTGCCAGCAGCATGACTAGCGGGCGTACCTACGAGCAGTACTTC
. TRBJ2-3 TRBV4-1 once CASSQDVGRVRTDTQYF TGCGCCAGCAGCCAAGACGTCGGGCGGGTTAGGACAGATACGCAGTATTTT
. TRBJ1-5 TRBV4-3 . CASSQESNQPQHF TGCGCCAGCAGCCAAGAAAGCAATCAGCCCCAGCATTTT
TRBD1 TRBJ1-5 TRBV5-6 once CASSLAGQANQPQHF TGTGCCAGCAGCTTGGCCGGACAGGCCAATCAGCCCCAGCATTTT
. TRBJ1-2 TRBV5-4 . CASRPGGGNYGYTF TGTGCCAGCAGGCCAGGCGGGGGCAACTATGGCTACACCTTC
. TRBJ1-1 TRBV12-3/TRBV12-4 . CASSIRGNTEAFF TGTGCCAGCAGTATCAGGGGGAACACTGAAGCTTTCTTT
. TRBJ2-2 TRBV7-3 once CASTTGATGELFF TGTGCCAGCACAACCGGAGCCACCGGGGAGCTGTTTTTT
. TRBJ1-3 TRBV11-2 . CASSSAIGGDTIYF TGTGCCAGCAGCTCAGCCATCGGTGGAGACACCATATATTTT
. TRBJ2-5 TRBV10-3 . CATGTEGETQYF TGTGCCACCGGGACGGAGGGGGAGACCCAGTACTTC
. TRBJ1-3 TRBV18 once CASSPPGGSGNTIYF TGTGCCAGCTCACCACCGGGGGGATCTGGAAACACCATATATTTT